This section outlines one T cell receptor beta chain sequence together with its context. There are 16 residues in the CDR3. Germline V gene data show CDR1 as MRHNA and CDR2 as SNTAGT. V was pared by 5 bases and J by 0 bases, with 5 bases of the junction left unmatched. This entry belongs to a study of blood T cell repertoires in COVID-19. Across the whole study: COVID-19 samples from acute and convalescent phases originated in the United States, Italy and Spain. T cells, B-cell-depleted T cells, or PBMCs provided the cDNA or gDNA that served as material.

Authors' methods: Reference gene primers were amplified, and this amplification served to estimate nucleated cell counts. Some clones are missing from TCRdb's copy, which holds only in-frame ones; the method was immunoSEQ multiplex PCR. D and trimming were read from the DNA, whereas the V and J calls and clone size are those reported in that table. Among about 140,000 clones listed, around 83% were seen once. The specimen was peripheral blood. The receptor's source is a human donor in a cohort sampled during active COVID-19. V is TRBV6-4 and J is TRBJ2-1, with 9 bases fitting TRBD2. CDR3 nucleotides: TGTGCCAGCAGTCGGACTAGCGTGAGCTCCTACAATGAGCAGTTCTTC. As protein: CASSRTSVSSYNEQFF.